The clone carrying this TCR beta chain was seen repeatedly, ten times or more. Its matching antigen is unknown. Isolated per sample were at least 7 million PBMCs. Total RNA, at least 6 micrograms per sample, was extracted from PBMCs. Germline V lookup: CDR1 MNHEY, CDR2 SVGAGI. This CDR3 comprises 15 residues. J lost 3 bases, V lost 6 bases, and 7 bases had no gene match. Through a sample-barcoded 5' primer and a J-beta primer mix, a second PCR was run for roughly 7 to 11 cycles. TCRdb processed the 5' RACE reads anew with MiXCR; each CDR3 protein has one entry. The repertoire consists of some 790,000 distinct CDR3 sequences, with more than 25% occurring once and the leading ten covering 15% to 20%. This entry belongs to a study of blood T cells in healthy people across ages. Study findings and constraints: Per-million-T-cell TCR beta diversity fell roughly linearly with age. Naive T cell percentage by flow cytometry tracked strongly with beta diversity.

The clonotype was recovered from a woman at least 80 years old in good health. The gene calls are TRBV6-5 and TRBJ2-7, with 11 nucleotides matching TRBD1. The sample comprised blood. CDR3: CASRPPGTGGYEQYF. The CDR3 nucleotides read TGTGCCAGCAGGCCCCCCGGGACAGGGGGCTACGAGCAGTACTTC.